Each of the 20 T cell receptor beta chains below was sequenced from the same sample in a study of blood T cell repertoires in COVID-19. Profiled with immunoSEQ multiplex PCR; TCRdb holds only in-frame clones, not every one. This sample yields approximately 250,000 clones, of which about 83% are seen a single time; about 4% belongs to the top ten. Sample: peripheral blood. All receptors come from a man in his fifties with acute or convalescent COVID-19.

The genes are TRBV7-9 and TRBJ2-2, with D hard to call. The length of the CDR3 is 15 residues. V gave up 6 bases and J gave up 9 bases, with 20 bases separating them. In germline, CDR1 is SEHNR, CDR2 FQNEAQ (reference sequence). CDR3 sequence: CASSNLWATHRELFF. In DNA form, the CDR3 reads TGTGCCAGCAGTAACCTCTGGGCCACCCACCGGGAGCTGTTTTTT.

The J gene is TRBJ1-4, the V gene TRBV12-3 or TRBV12-4; D gene ambiguous. V lost 3 bases and J lost 4, with 6 bases in between. The CDR3 is 13 amino acids. CDR3 bases: TGTGCCAGCAGTTTTTTCAGTAATGAAAAACTGTTTTTT. Its translation is CASSFFSNEKLFF.

This clone was seen more than once but under ten times. V is TRBV2 and J is TRBJ1-4, with 10 bases that match TRBD1. The V and J ends lost 5 bases and 1 base, in that order; junction bases with no gene match: 1. The CDR3 extends over 15 amino acids. Germline CDR1 SNHLY, CDR2 FYNNEI. The DNA of the CDR3 is TGTGCCAGCAGTCGGGACAGGGGAACTAATGAAAAACTGTTTTTT. It translates to CASSRDRGTNEKLFF.

CDR3 protein: CASSLGGDAAYEQYF. The CDR3 bases are TGTGCCAGCAGCTTAGGGGGGGACGCAGCTTACGAGCAGTACTTC. The rearrangement joins TRBV11-3 to TRBJ2-7; the D gene is possibly TRBD2 (6 bases). The CDR3 is 15 amino acids. Trimming took off 1 base at V and 4 bases at J, with 14 bases between the two ends. The germline V gene encodes CDR1 SGHNT and CDR2 YENEEA.

The chain links TRBV28 to TRBJ1-2; D is possibly TRBD1 (5 bases). V dropped 3 bases and J dropped 3 bases, with 11 bases sitting between them. The CDR3 totals 14 residues. Germline CDR1 is MDHEN and CDR2 is SYDVKM. In DNA, the CDR3 is TGTGCCAGCAGTTTCAGGGATTCTTACTATGGCTACACCTTC. Amino acids: CASSFRDSYYGYTF.

The genes are TRBV6-5 and TRBJ2-7; TRBD2 is a possible D gene (6 bases). Germline V gene sequence: CDR1 MNHEY, CDR2 SVGAGI. V dropped 2 bases and J dropped 4 bases, with 12 bases sitting between them. This CDR3 region has 14 residues. The CDR3 protein is CASSYHQLAYEQYF. The CDR3, as DNA: TGTGCCAGCAGTTACCACCAACTAGCTTACGAGCAGTACTTC.

V and J are TRBV28 and TRBJ2-7; 12 nucleotides agree with TRBD2. This CDR3 is built from 17 residues. The ends lost 4 bases at V and 0 bases at J; junction bases unmatched: 7. The V gene's germline CDR1 is MDHEN and CDR2 SYDVKM. The CDR3 region has the DNA TGTGCCAGCAGTTCCAACGCTAGCGGGAGGGCCTCCTACGAGCAGTACTTC. This encodes CASSSNASGRASYEQYF.

The chain joins TRBV19 to TRBJ1-1, with TRBD1 as a possible D gene (5 bases). CDR3 length: 13 amino acids. Germline V lookup: CDR1 LNHDA, CDR2 SQIVND (reference sequence). Trimming took off 3 bases at V and 4 bases at J, with 9 bases between the two ends. DNA of the CDR3: TGTGCCAGTAGTATTCAGGGACTCACTGAAGCTTTCTTT. The encoded protein is CASSIQGLTEAFF.

The chain employs TRBV19 and TRBJ2-7; D is perhaps TRBD1 (5 bases). The V end lost 3 bases, the J end lost 2 bases, and 14 bases lay between the germline ends. Per germline, CDR1 LNHDA and CDR2 SQIVND (reference sequence). This CDR3 has 15 residues. CDR3 sequence (DNA): TGTGCCAGTAGTATGTGGGCTGGGGCCACCTACGAGCAGTACTTC. Amino acid sequence: CASSMWAGATYEQYF.

The chain has TRBV9 and TRBJ2-1, with D maybe TRBD2 (6 bases). This CDR3 has 17 amino acids. The ends were cut back, 4 bases at V and 2 bases at J, with 19 bases in the middle. The germline CDR1 and CDR2 sequences are SGDLS and YYNGEE. CDR3 sequence (DNA): TGTGCCAGCAGCCCCGCCGGCGCGGGGCTCACCTACAATGAGCAGTTCTTC. This translates into CASSPAGAGLTYNEQFF.

V gene TRBV2 combines with J gene TRBJ2-2; D possibly corresponds to TRBD2 (5 bases). Germline V gene lookup returns CDR1 SNHLY and CDR2 FYNNEI. The V end was cut by 4 bases, the J end by 3 bases, with 12 bases between. The CDR3 totals 15 residues. The CDR3 is CASSAEGRDTGELFF. In nucleotides, the CDR3 is TGTGCCAGCAGTGCAGAGGGCCGGGACACCGGGGAGCTGTTTTTT.

The count of this clone is one. This chain connects TRBV3-1 (or the pseudogene TRBV3-2) to TRBJ1-1; perhaps TRBD1 as D (6 bases). V dropped 0 bases and J dropped 4 bases, with 15 bases sitting between them. Looked up from germline, CDR1 is LGHDT and CDR2 is YNNKEL (reference sequence). This CDR3 is built from 16 residues. The CDR3 protein is CASSQEGGGYGTEAFF. In nucleotides, the CDR3 is TGTGCCAGCAGCCAAGAAGGGGGGGGCTACGGCACTGAAGCTTTCTTT.

The CDR3 protein is CASSPRGGDSYGYTF. As DNA, the CDR3 is TGTGCCAGCAGCCCCCGAGGAGGGGACAGCTATGGCTACACCTTC. J is TRBJ1-2 and V is TRBV3-1 (or the pseudogene TRBV3-2); 7 positions agree with TRBD1. With V trimmed by 4 bases and J by 4 bases, 9 bases remained unmatched. Germline V gene sequence: CDR1 LGHDT, CDR2 YNNKEL (reference sequence). This CDR3 has 15 amino acids.

This clone was found a few times. The rearrangement uses TRBV27 and TRBJ1-1, with D possibly TRBD1 on 5 matching bases. V gave up 4 bases and J gave up 2 bases, with 11 bases separating them. The germline CDR1 and CDR2 sequences are MNHEY and SMNVEV (reference sequence). CDR3 length: 14 residues. This CDR3 reads CASSWGRANTEAFF. CDR3 DNA: TGTGCCAGCAGTTGGGGCAGGGCCAACACTGAAGCTTTCTTT.

J is TRBJ2-2 and V is TRBV3-1 (or the pseudogene TRBV3-2); tentative D call: TRBD2 (5 bases). In germline, CDR1 is LGHDT, CDR2 YNNKEL (reference sequence). This CDR3 has 15 amino acids. Trimming took off 1 base at V and 4 bases at J, with 10 bases between the two ends. This CDR3 reads CASSQVSGLTGELFF. The CDR3 DNA sequence: TGTGCCAGCAGCCAAGTCTCAGGACTCACCGGGGAGCTGTTTTTT.

The V call is TRBV28, the J call TRBJ1-4; D remains unclear. This CDR3 comprises 17 residues. The germline V gene has CDR1 MDHEN and CDR2 SYDVKM. Between the trimmed V and J ends, which lost 3 bases and 8 bases, there was a span of 22 bases. The CDR3 protein is CASSLSYSSTEEEKLFF. The CDR3 nucleotides are TGTGCCAGCAGTTTGAGTTATAGCAGCACCGAGGAGGAAAAACTGTTTTTT.

The CDR3 loop reads CASSRNRGSRSGNTIYF. DNA for the CDR3: TGTGCCAGCAGTAGAAATCGGGGGTCCCGCTCTGGAAACACCATATATTTT. The J gene is TRBJ1-3, the V gene TRBV2, with D maybe TRBD1 (5 bases). This CDR3 spans 17 amino acids. The V gene lost 5 bases and the J gene lost 0 bases, with 17 bases spanning the gap. Germline V gene data show CDR1 as SNHLY and CDR2 as FYNNEI.

The J gene is TRBJ2-3, the V gene TRBV10-3, with 14 bases fitting TRBD2. With V trimmed by 3 bases and J by 5 bases, 1 base remained unmatched. The CDR3 is 15 residues long. CDR1 and CDR2 (germline): ENHRY, SYGVKD. The CDR3 spells CAISDGTSGGDTQYF. The CDR3 nucleotides are TGTGCCATCAGTGACGGGACTAGCGGGGGAGATACGCAGTATTTT.

The rearrangement links TRBV12-5 to TRBJ2-3; TRBD1 is a possible D gene (6 bases). Germline lookup yields CDR1 LGHNT and CDR2 FRNRAP. V was cut by 2 bases and J by 5 bases, with 17 bases left in between. The length of the CDR3 is 16 residues. CDR3 DNA: TGTGCTAGTGGTTTGTTGGGGGCAGGGGCAGGAGATACGCAGTATTTT. Its protein product is CASGLLGAGAGDTQYF.

This clone was observed a few times. The rearrangement uses TRBV3-1 (or the pseudogene TRBV3-2) and TRBJ1-2; D remains ambiguous. V was cut by 4 bases and J by 4 bases, with 16 bases left in between. CDR1 and CDR2 from the germline V gene are LGHDT and YNNKEL (reference sequence). This CDR3 has 15 amino acids. This CDR3 reads CASSPGLGSGYGYTF. The CDR3 DNA reads TGTGCCAGCAGCCCTGGTTTGGGTTCAGGCTATGGCTACACCTTC.